This T cell receptor (beta chain) was sequenced during a study of blood T cell repertoires in COVID-19. Study background: The United States, Italy and Spain were the sources of the acute and convalescent COVID-19 samples. PBMCs, B-cell-depleted T cells, or T cells were the source of the cDNA or gDNA that made up the material.

In the original processing: Counts of nucleated cells, estimated from reference gene primer amplification, were obtained. Only in-frame clones appear in the TCRdb table, and some are missing; sequencing was by immunoSEQ multiplex PCR. V, J and clone size were drawn from that table, and D and trimming were deduced from the DNA. The sample includes roughly 26,000 clones, 80% to 95% of them seen just once. CDR1 and CDR2 from the germline V gene are SGHRS and YFSETQ. The trim removed 1 base at V and 1 base at J, leaving 3 bases unmatched. CDR3 length: 15 amino acids. This clone was observed once. The sequencing sample was made of peripheral blood. The source is a human donor in a cohort sampled during active COVID-19. The chain combines TRBV5-1 with TRBJ2-3; 7 bases fit TRBD1. In nucleotides, the CDR3 is TGCGCCAGCAGCTTGAGGGGGCCGCGCACAGATACGCAGTATTTT. Encoded protein: CASSLRGPRTDTQYF.